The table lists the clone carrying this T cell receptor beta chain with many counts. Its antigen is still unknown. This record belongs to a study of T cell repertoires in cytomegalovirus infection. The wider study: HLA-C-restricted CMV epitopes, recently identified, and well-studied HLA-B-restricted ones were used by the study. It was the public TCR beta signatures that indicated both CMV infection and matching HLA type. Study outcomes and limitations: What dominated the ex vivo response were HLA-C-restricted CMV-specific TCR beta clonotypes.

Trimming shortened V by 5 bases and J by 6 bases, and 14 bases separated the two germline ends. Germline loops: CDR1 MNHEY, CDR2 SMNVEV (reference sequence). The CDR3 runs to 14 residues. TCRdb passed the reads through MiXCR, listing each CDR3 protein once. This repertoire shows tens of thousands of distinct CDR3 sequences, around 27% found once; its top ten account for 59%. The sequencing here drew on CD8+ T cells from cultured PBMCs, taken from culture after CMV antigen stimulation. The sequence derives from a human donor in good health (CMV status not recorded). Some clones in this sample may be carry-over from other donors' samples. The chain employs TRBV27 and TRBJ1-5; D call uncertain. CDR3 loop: CASSAASKGQPQHF. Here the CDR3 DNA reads TGTGCCAGCAGTGCGGCCAGTAAAGGTCAGCCCCAGCATTTT.